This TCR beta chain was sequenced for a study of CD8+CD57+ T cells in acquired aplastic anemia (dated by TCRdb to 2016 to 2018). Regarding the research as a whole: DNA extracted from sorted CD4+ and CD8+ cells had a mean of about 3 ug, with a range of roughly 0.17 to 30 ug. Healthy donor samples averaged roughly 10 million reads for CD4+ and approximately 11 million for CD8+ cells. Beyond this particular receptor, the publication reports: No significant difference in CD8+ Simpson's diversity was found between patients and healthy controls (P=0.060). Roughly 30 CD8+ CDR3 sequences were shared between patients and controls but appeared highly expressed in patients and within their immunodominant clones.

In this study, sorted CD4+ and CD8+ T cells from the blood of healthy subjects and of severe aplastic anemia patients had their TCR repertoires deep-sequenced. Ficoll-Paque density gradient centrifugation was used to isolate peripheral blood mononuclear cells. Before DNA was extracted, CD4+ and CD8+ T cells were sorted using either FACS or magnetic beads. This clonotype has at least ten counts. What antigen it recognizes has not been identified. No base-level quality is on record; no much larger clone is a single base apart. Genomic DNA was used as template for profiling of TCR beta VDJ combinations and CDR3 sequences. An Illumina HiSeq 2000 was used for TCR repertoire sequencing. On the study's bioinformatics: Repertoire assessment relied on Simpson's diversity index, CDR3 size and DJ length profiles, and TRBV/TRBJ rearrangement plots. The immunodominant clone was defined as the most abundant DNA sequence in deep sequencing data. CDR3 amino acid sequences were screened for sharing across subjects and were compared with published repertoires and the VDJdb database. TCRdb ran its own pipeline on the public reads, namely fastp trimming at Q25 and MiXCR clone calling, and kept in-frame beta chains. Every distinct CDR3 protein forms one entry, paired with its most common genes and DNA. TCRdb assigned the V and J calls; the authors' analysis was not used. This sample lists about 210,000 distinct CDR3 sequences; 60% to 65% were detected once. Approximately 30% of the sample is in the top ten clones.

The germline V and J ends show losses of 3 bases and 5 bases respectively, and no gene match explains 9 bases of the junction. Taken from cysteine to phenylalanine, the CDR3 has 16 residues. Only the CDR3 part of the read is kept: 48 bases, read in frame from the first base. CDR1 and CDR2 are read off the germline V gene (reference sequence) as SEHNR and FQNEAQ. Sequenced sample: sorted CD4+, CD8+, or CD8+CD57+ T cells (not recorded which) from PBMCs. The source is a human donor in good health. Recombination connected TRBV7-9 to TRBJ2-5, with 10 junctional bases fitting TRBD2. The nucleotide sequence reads TGTGCCAGCAGCTTCGGCCCTAGCGGGGGATCGGAGACCCAGTACTTC. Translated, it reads CASSFGPSGGSETQYF.